Each of the 29 T cell receptor beta chains below was sequenced from the same sample in a study of radiation and T cells in renal cell carcinoma. The sample's time point: baseline pretreatment blood. Treatment in this sample: 15 Gy SBRT to primary tumor, nephrectomy 4 weeks later. Only in-frame clones appear in the TCRdb table, and some are missing; sequencing was by immunoSEQ multiplex PCR. This table has some 150,000 clones, over 80% appearing once. Sample: blood, taken from a patient whose treatment included radiotherapy and nephrectomy. Source of these receptors: a woman aged 50 to 60 with renal cell carcinoma.

The gene calls are TRBV6-1 and TRBJ1-3; the D gene is possibly TRBD1 (6 bases). The CDR3 runs to 16 residues. Trimming shortened V by 8 bases and J by 0 bases, and 17 bases separated the two germline ends. Germline lookup yields CDR1 MNHNS and CDR2 SASEGT. In nucleotides, the CDR3 is TGTGCCAGCTGTGGGCAGGGGTCGAGCTCTGGAAACACCATATATTTT. Protein product: CASCGQGSSSGNTIYF.

This chain links TRBV6-5 with TRBJ1-1, with D perhaps matching TRBD1 (6 bases). Germline CDR1 MNHEY, CDR2 SVGAGI. The ends were cut back, 4 bases at V and 7 bases at J, with 19 bases in the middle. The CDR3 is 15 residues long. DNA of the CDR3: TGTGCCAGCAGTTCCTCGGGGGGCGCGGCCCTTGAAGCTTTCTTT. As protein: CASSSSGGAALEAFF.

The chain has TRBV4-2 and TRBJ2-2; 10 bases line up with TRBD2. There are 18 residues in the CDR3. The germline V gene encodes CDR1 LGHNA and CDR2 YNFKEQ. V lost 1 base and J lost 0; bases outside the gene matches: 5. The CDR3: CASSQGTSGDPNTGELFF. The CDR3 nucleotides read TGTGCCAGCAGCCAAGGGACTAGCGGAGATCCGAACACCGGGGAGCTGTTTTTT.

The chain recombines TRBV6-5 with TRBJ1-2; D ambiguous. Trimming removed 5 bases from V and 5 bases from J, with 12 bases in between. This CDR3 comprises 13 residues. Germline V gives CDR1 MNHEY, CDR2 SVGAGI. The chain's CDR3 is CASSLRWEYGYTF. CDR3 nucleotide sequence: TGTGCCAGCAGTCTCCGGTGGGAGTATGGCTACACCTTC.

This clone was seen a single time. CDR3 bases: TGTGCCAGCAGTGAGGAGGGCTACACCTTC. This translates into CASSEEGYTF. The gene calls are TRBV28 and TRBJ1-2; D ambiguous. In germline, CDR1 is MDHEN, CDR2 SYDVKM. There are 10 residues in the CDR3. Trimming removed 5 bases from V and 8 bases from J, with 6 bases in between.

The chain carries TRBV5-4 and TRBJ1-6; D remains unclear. Trimming pared 3 bases from V and 10 bases from J, leaving 20 bases between. The germline V gene has CDR1 SGHNT and CDR2 YYREEE (reference sequence). The CDR3 sequence is 16 residues long. This CDR3 reads CASSSRAGAPGSPLHF. The DNA of the CDR3 is TGTGCCAGCAGCTCGAGGGCCGGAGCTCCCGGATCACCCCTCCACTTT.

The chain combines TRBV9 with TRBJ1-2; TRBD1 matches at 8 bases. After removal of 4 bases from V and 8 bases from J, the junction contained 13 bases not matched to a gene. This CDR3 spans 15 amino acids. Germline V CDR1 and CDR2: SGDLS, YYNGEE. The CDR3 protein is CASSPKGQEGGGYTF. The CDR3 DNA sequence: TGTGCCAGCAGCCCTAAGGGACAGGAAGGAGGAGGCTACACCTTC.

This clone is a singleton in its sample. The genes are TRBV19 and TRBJ1-2; no clear D. Trimming took 7 bases from V and 4 from J, leaving 22 bases between them. Germline V lookup: CDR1 LNHDA, CDR2 SQIVND (reference sequence). This CDR3 is 16 amino acids long. The CDR3 sequence is CASTISPSRVLYGYTF. The CDR3 bases are TGTGCCAGTACCATATCCCCAAGCCGGGTCCTCTATGGCTACACCTTC.

The count of this clone is one. The chain uses TRBV7-2 and TRBJ2-7; weak D call: TRBD1 (6 bases). Germline V gives CDR1 SGHTA, CDR2 FQGNSA. The CDR3 is 14 amino acids. The V and J ends lost 1 base and 3 bases respectively, with 10 bases between them. CDR3 sequence (DNA): TGTGCCAGCAGCTTAGATTGGGGGCGCTACGAGCAGTACTTC. Its translation: CASSLDWGRYEQYF.

CDR3 DNA sequence: TGTGCCAGCAGGGGGACTAGCGGGAGTTACGAGCAGTACTTC. Translation: CASRGTSGSYEQYF. This chain links TRBV6-6 with TRBJ2-7; 14 bases agree with TRBD2. This CDR3 has 14 amino acids. V lost 6 bases and J lost 4; bases outside the gene matches: 2. Germline V CDR1 and CDR2: MNHNY, SVGAGI (reference sequence).

This chain uses TRBV2 with TRBJ2-7; D is uncertain. The CDR3 loop spans 13 amino acids. Germline V CDR1 and CDR2: SNHLY, FYNNEI. The V and J ends lost 7 bases and 8 bases respectively, with 18 bases between them. The CDR3 coding sequence is TGTGCCAGCACCGCCCAGACCCAAGGGAAGCAGTACTTC. This encodes CASTAQTQGKQYF.

This clone occurred a few times. The chain recombines TRBV28 with TRBJ1-1, with D hard to call. The CDR3 is made up of 13 amino acids. Deletions cut 8 bases from V and 3 bases from J, with 13 bases between. Germline assignment: CDR1 MDHEN and CDR2 SYDVKM. This CDR3 reads CASGPDGYTEAFF. CDR3 DNA: TGTGCCAGCGGCCCCGACGGTTACACTGAAGCTTTCTTT.

The chain combines TRBV19 with TRBJ1-6, with TRBD1 matching over 9 bases. The germline CDR1 and CDR2 sequences are LNHDA and SQIVND (reference sequence). After removal of 1 base from V and 14 bases from J, the junction contained 9 bases not matched to a gene. The CDR3 spans 15 residues. CDR3 residues: CASSIVGEQGASLHF. The CDR3 bases are TGTGCCAGTAGTATAGTAGGTGAACAGGGGGCATCCCTCCACTTT.

V is TRBV18 and J is TRBJ1-4; a weak D match, TRBD1 (6 bases). This CDR3 is built from 14 residues. Germline CDR1 is KGHSH and CDR2 is LQKENI. V was trimmed by 3 bases and J by 3 bases, leaving 8 bases between them. The CDR3 coding sequence is TGTGCCAGCTCACCGCCAGGGGCTAATGAAAAACTGTTTTTT. It is translated as CASSPPGANEKLFF.

There are a few counts of this clone. The chain uses TRBV9 and TRBJ1-6; D remains ambiguous. The CDR3 contains 16 residues. Trimming left V 2 bases short and J 0 bases short, with 9 bases between. CDR1 SGDLS and CDR2 YYNGEE come from the germline V gene. The CDR3 DNA is TGTGCCAGCAGCGTTGGTCAGAGCTCCTATAATTCACCCCTCCACTTT. It codes for CASSVGQSSYNSPLHF. Full variable domain (missing parts from reference TRBV9 and TRBJ1-6): DSGVTQTPKHLITATGQRVTLRCSPRSGDLSVYWYQQSLDQGLQFLIQYYNGEERAKGNILERFSAQQFPDLHSELNLSSLELGDSALYFCASSVGQSSYNSPLHFGNGTRLTVT.

The table lists this clone with a count of one. The V call is TRBV13, the J call TRBJ1-2; 8 bases are a match to TRBD1. Per the germline V gene, CDR1 is PRHDT and CDR2 is FYEKMQ (reference sequence). Germline trimming cut 0 bases from V and 6 bases from J; bases unmatched to any gene: 6. The CDR3 consists of 15 residues. The CDR3 loop is CASSLGTPTGDGYTF. CDR3 bases: TGTGCCAGCAGCTTAGGGACCCCGACAGGGGATGGCTACACCTTC.

This chain links TRBV7-9 with TRBJ1-1, with D uncertain. Trimming cost V 5 bases and J 3 bases, with 10 bases left between them. The germline CDR1 and CDR2 sequences are SEHNR and FQNEAQ (reference sequence). The CDR3 spans 13 residues. The CDR3 reads CASSPWVDTEAFF. CDR3 DNA: TGTGCCAGCAGCCCATGGGTGGACACTGAAGCTTTCTTT.

J is TRBJ2-7 and V is TRBV5-1, with D unclear. Trimming removed 4 bases at V and 5 bases at J, with 7 bases between. Germline lookup yields CDR1 SGHRS and CDR2 YFSETQ. The CDR3 consists of 11 residues. Written as DNA, the CDR3 is TGCGCCAGCAGCGTTAAAGACGAGCAGTACTTC. This codes for CASSVKDEQYF.

The V call is TRBV27, the J call TRBJ2-3, with D unclear. V lost 3 bases and J lost 2, with 6 bases in between. The CDR3 is 13 residues long. Germline V CDR1 and CDR2: MNHEY, SMNVEV (reference sequence). The CDR3 sequence is CASSFHLTDTQYF. The CDR3 nucleotides read TGTGCCAGCAGTTTCCACCTCACAGATACGCAGTATTTT.

The chain is built from TRBV28 and TRBJ2-7, with 9 nucleotides matching TRBD1. V was pared by 6 bases and J by 5 bases, with 5 bases of the junction left unmatched. The germline CDR1 and CDR2 sequences are MDHEN and SYDVKM. The CDR3 extends over 13 amino acids. Written as DNA, the CDR3 is TGTGCCAGCAGCCCGGGACAGGGCCACGAGCAGTACTTC. Residues: CASSPGQGHEQYF.

The table lists this clone with a few counts. The rearrangement uses TRBV5-4 and TRBJ2-2; 8 positions match TRBD1. The CDR3 totals 14 residues. J gave up 5 bases and V 5 bases, and 5 bases lay outside the gene matches. Per the germline V gene, CDR1 is SGHNT and CDR2 is YYREEE (reference sequence). CDR3 amino acids: CASSSGQGTGELFF. Here the CDR3 DNA reads TGTGCCAGCAGTTCCGGACAGGGTACCGGGGAGCTGTTTTTT.

The chain recombines TRBV6-5 with TRBJ1-1; unclear D gene. CDR1 is MNHEY, CDR2 SVGAGI, per germline. This CDR3 is 14 amino acids long. V lost 8 bases and J lost 3, with 16 bases in between. CDR3: CASCSQLGDTEAFF. CDR3 nucleotide sequence: TGTGCCAGCTGTTCTCAACTTGGGGACACTGAAGCTTTCTTT.

This clone was recorded only once. The chain combines TRBV10-3 with TRBJ2-7; 7 bases are a match to TRBD2. Germline CDR1 is ENHRY and CDR2 is SYGVKD. V was pared by 4 bases and J by 5 bases, with 8 bases of the junction left unmatched. CDR3 length: 14 amino acids. The CDR3 sequence: CAISAAGAVHEQYF. The CDR3 DNA reads TGTGCCATCAGTGCGGCGGGAGCTGTCCACGAGCAGTACTTC.

The chain couples TRBV6-5 to TRBJ1-1; D not resolved. Germline CDR1 is MNHEY and CDR2 is SVGAGI. Trimming removed 6 bases at V and 8 bases at J, with 13 bases between. CDR3 length equals 12 residues. The CDR3, as DNA: TGTGCCAGCAGCCCCGGCGGTGGGGAAGCTTTCTTT. It translates to CASSPGGGEAFF.

The count of this clone is one. This sequence joins TRBV6-4 and TRBJ2-2; D is uncertain. The CDR3 is 13 amino acids. Between the trimmed V and J ends, which lost 5 bases and 4 bases, there was a span of 8 bases. Germline CDR1 is MRHNA and CDR2 is SNTAGT. CDR3 region: CASSPLSTGELFF. In DNA, the CDR3 is TGTGCCAGCAGTCCCCTAAGCACCGGGGAGCTGTTTTTT.

V is TRBV5-1 and J is TRBJ2-1; D might be TRBD2 (5 bases). This CDR3 is built from 13 residues. V was shortened by 7 bases and J by 6 bases, with 14 bases between the two germline ends. CDR1 is SGHRS, CDR2 YFSETQ, per germline. CDR3 sequence reads: CASLDSTLNEQFF. In DNA form, the CDR3 reads TGCGCCAGCCTGGACTCAACCCTCAATGAGCAGTTCTTC.

Note on this clone: Other nucleotide sequences from this sample produce the same CDR3. This chain uses TRBV20-1 with TRBJ2-1; D gene unclear. CDR1 is DFQATT and CDR2 is SNEGSKA in the germline V gene (reference sequence). This CDR3 contains 10 residues. V was cut by 2 bases and J by 10 bases, with 6 bases left in between. The CDR3 sequence is CSARLDEQFF. CDR3 nucleotides: TGCAGTGCTAGACTAGACGAGCAGTTCTTC.

J is TRBJ2-2 and V is TRBV20-1; D is ambiguous. The CDR3 sequence is 11 residues long. V lost 6 bases and J lost 0, with 2 bases in between. Germline V gene data show CDR1 as DFQATT and CDR2 as SNEGSKA (reference sequence). The CDR3 here is CSAANTGELFF. The CDR3 coding sequence is TGCAGTGCCGCGAACACCGGGGAGCTGTTTTTT.

The chain links TRBV20-1 to TRBJ1-4; 7 positions match TRBD1. Germline V lookup: CDR1 DFQATT, CDR2 SNEGSKA (reference sequence). CDR3 length: 11 residues. V shed 5 bases and J 10 bases; nucleotides not matched to a gene: 4. The CDR3 nucleotides are TGCAGTGCTGTACAGGGGCGAAAACTGTTTTTT. It yields the protein CSAVQGRKLFF.